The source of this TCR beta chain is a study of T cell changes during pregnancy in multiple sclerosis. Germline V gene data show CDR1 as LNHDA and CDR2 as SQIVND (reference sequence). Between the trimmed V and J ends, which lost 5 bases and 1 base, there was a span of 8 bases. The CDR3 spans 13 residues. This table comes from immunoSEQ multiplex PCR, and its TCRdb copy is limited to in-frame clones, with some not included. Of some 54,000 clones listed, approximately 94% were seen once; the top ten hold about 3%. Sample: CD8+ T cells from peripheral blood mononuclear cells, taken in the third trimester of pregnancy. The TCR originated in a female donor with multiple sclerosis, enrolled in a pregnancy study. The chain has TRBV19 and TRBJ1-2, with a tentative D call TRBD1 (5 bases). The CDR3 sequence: CASSGHDNYGYTF. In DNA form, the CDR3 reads TGTGCCAGTAGTGGACACGATAACTATGGCTACACCTTC.